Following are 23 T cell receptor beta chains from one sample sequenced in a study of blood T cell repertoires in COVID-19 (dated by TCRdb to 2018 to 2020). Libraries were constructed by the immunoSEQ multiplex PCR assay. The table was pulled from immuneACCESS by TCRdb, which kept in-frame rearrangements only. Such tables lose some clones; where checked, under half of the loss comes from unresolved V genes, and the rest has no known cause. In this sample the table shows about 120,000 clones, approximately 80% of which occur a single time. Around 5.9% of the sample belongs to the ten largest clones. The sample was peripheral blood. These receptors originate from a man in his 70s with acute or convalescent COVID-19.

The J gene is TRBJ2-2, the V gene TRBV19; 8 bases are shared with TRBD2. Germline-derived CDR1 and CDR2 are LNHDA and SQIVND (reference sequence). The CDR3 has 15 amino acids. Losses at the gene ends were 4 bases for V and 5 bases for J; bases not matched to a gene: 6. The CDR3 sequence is CASSTRTSPTGELFF. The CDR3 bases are TGTGCCAGTAGTACCCGGACTAGCCCAACCGGGGAGCTGTTTTTT.

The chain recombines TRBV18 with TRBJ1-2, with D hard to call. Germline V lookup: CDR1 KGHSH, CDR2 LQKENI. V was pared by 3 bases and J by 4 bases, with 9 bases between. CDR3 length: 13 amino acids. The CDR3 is CASSPTQVYGYTF. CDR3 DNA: TGTGCCAGCTCACCCACGCAGGTCTATGGCTACACCTTC.

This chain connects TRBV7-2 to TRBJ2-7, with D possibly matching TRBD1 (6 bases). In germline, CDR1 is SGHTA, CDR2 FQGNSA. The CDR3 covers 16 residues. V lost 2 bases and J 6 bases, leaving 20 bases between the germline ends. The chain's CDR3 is CASSLISGGRGGEQYF. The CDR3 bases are TGTGCCAGCAGCTTAATTTCCGGCGGGCGAGGGGGCGAGCAGTACTTC.

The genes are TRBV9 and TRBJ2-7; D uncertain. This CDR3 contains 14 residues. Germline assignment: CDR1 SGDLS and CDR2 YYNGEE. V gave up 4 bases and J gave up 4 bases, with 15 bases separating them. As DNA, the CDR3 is TGTGCCAGCAGCTCCCAAACTGAGAGATACGAGCAGTACTTC. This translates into CASSSQTERYEQYF.

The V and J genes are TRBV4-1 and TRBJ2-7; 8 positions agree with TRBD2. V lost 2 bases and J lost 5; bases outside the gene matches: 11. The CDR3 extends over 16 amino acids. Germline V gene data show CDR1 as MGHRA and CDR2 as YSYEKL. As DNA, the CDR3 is TGCGCCAGCAGCCAAACCGGGGGGGCGATGGGCGACGAGCAGTACTTC. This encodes CASSQTGGAMGDEQYF.

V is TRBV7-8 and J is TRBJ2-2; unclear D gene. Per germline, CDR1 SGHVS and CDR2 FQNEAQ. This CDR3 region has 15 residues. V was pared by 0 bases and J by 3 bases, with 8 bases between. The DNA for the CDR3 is TGTGCCAGCAGCTTAGCCGATACATACACCGGGGAGCTGTTTTTT. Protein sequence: CASSLADTYTGELFF.

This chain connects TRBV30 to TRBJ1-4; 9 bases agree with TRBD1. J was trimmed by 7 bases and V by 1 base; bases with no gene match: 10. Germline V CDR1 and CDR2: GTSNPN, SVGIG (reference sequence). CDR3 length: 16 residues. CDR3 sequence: CAWSASTGGASEKLFF. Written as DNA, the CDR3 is TGTGCCTGGAGTGCCTCAACAGGGGGCGCGAGTGAAAAACTGTTTTTT.

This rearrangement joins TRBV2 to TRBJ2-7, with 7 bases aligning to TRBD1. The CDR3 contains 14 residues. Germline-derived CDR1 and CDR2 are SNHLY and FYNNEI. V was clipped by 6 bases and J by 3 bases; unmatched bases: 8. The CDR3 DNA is TGTGCCAGCAGAAAGACAGGGATCGACTACGAGCAGTACTTC. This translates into CASRKTGIDYEQYF.

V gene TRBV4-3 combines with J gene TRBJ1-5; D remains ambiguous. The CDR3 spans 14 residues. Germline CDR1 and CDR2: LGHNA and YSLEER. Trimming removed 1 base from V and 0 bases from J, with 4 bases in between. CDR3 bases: TGCGCCAGCAGCCAAGGGCTTAGCAATCAGCCCCAGCATTTT. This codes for CASSQGLSNQPQHF.

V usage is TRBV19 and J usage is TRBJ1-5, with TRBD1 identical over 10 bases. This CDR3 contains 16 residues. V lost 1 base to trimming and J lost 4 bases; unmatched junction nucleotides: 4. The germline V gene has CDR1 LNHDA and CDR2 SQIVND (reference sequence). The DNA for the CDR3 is TGTGCCAGTAGTATAGTAGGGACAGGGGCGAATCAGCCCCAGCATTTT. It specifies CASSIVGTGANQPQHF. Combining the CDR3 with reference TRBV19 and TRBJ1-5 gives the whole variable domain DGGITQSPKYLFRKEGQNVTLSCEQNLNHDAMYWYRQDPGQGLRLIYYSQIVNDFQKGDIAEGYSVSREKKESFPLTVTSAQKNPTAFYLCASSIVGTGANQPQHFGDGTRLSIL.

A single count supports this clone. CDR3 residues: CASTVVGGLNTEAFF. The CDR3 bases are TGTGCCAGTACCGTCGTCGGCGGGTTGAACACTGAAGCTTTCTTT. The chain joins TRBV7-2 to TRBJ1-1; D gene uncertain. The germline V and J ends were trimmed by 9 bases and 0 bases, with 17 bases remaining between them. Germline-derived CDR1 and CDR2 are SGHTA and FQGNSA. There are 15 residues in the CDR3.

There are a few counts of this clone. CDR3 loop: CASSKEAIGQGDHNEQFF. The CDR3 nucleotides are TGTGCCAGCAGCAAAGAGGCCATCGGACAGGGCGATCACAATGAGCAGTTCTTC. V is TRBV21-1 and J is TRBJ2-1; the D call of TRBD1 is as the table states it, not checked on the DNA. TRBV21-1 is a listed pseudogene. The CDR3 runs 18 residues.

CDR3 sequence (DNA): TGTGCCAGCACGGGGGGTTTGAGCACTGAAGCTTTCTTT. Translating it yields CASTGGLSTEAFF. This chain joins TRBV2 and TRBJ1-1, with a weak D call TRBD1 (5 bases). Trimming removed 7 bases from V and 4 bases from J, with 13 bases in between. Per germline, CDR1 SNHLY and CDR2 FYNNEI. This CDR3 contains 13 residues.

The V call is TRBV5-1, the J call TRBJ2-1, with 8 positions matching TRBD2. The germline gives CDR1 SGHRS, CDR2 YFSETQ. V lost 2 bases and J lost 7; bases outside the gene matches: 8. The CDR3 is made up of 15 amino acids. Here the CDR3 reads CASSLLAVGGNEQFF. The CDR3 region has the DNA TGCGCCAGCAGCTTACTAGCGGTTGGAGGTAATGAGCAGTTCTTC.

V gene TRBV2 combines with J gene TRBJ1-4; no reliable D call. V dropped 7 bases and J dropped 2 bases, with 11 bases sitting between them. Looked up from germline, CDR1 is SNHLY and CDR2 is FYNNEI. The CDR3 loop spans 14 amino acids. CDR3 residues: CASMEARTNEKLFF. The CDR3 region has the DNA TGTGCCAGCATGGAGGCCAGGACTAATGAAAAACTGTTTTTT.

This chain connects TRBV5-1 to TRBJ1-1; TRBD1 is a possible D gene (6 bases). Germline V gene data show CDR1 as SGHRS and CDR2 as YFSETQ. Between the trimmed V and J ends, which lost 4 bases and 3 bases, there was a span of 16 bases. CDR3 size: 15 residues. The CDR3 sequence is CASSNDRWADTEAFF. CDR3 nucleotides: TGCGCCAGCAGCAACGACAGGTGGGCGGACACTGAAGCTTTCTTT.

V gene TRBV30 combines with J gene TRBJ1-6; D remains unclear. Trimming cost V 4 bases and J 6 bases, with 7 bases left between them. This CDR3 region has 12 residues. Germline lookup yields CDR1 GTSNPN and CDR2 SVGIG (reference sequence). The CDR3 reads CAWNGINSPLHF. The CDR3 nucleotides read TGTGCCTGGAACGGGATTAATTCACCCCTCCACTTT.

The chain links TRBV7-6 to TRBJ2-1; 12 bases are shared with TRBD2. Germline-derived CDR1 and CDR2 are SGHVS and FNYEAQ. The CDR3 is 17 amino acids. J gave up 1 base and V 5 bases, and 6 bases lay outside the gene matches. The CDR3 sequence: CASSVTSGGLSYNEQFF. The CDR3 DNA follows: TGTGCCAGCAGCGTGACTAGCGGGGGCCTTTCCTACAATGAGCAGTTCTTC.

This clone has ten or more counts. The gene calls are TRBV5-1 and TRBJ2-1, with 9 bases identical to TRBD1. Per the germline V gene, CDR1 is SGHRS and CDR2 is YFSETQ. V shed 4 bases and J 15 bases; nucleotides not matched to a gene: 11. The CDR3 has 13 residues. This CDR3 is CASSLEPGQGMFF. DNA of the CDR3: TGCGCCAGCAGCCTAGAACCGGGACAGGGTATGTTCTTC.

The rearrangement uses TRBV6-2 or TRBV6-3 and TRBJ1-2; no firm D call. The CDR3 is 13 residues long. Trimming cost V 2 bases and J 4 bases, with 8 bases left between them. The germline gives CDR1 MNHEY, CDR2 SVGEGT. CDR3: CASSYRAGYGYTF. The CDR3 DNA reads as TGTGCCAGCAGTTACCGGGCGGGCTATGGCTACACCTTC.

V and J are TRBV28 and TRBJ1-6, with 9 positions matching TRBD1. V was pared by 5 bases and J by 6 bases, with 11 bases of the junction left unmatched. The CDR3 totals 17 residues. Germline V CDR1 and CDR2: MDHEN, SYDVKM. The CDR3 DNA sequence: TGTGCCAGCAGTATCGCCGGGACAGGGACATCTAATTCACCCCTCCACTTT. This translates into CASSIAGTGTSNSPLHF.

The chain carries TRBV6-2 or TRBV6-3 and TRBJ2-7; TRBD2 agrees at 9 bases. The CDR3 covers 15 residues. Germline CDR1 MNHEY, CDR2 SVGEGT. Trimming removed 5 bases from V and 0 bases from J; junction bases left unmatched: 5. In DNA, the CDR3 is TGTGCCAGCAGTACCAGGACTAGCGTCTCCTACGAGCAGTACTTC. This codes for CASSTRTSVSYEQYF.

The CDR3 loop reads CASSSDRAGSEQYF. The CDR3 coding sequence is TGTGCCAGCAGCAGCGACAGGGCGGGGAGCGAGCAGTACTTC. The chain combines TRBV6-5 with TRBJ2-7, with D perhaps matching TRBD1 (7 bases). Trimming pared 6 bases from V and 6 bases from J, leaving 18 bases between. The CDR3 spans 14 residues. Germline values: CDR1 MNHEY, CDR2 SVGAGI.